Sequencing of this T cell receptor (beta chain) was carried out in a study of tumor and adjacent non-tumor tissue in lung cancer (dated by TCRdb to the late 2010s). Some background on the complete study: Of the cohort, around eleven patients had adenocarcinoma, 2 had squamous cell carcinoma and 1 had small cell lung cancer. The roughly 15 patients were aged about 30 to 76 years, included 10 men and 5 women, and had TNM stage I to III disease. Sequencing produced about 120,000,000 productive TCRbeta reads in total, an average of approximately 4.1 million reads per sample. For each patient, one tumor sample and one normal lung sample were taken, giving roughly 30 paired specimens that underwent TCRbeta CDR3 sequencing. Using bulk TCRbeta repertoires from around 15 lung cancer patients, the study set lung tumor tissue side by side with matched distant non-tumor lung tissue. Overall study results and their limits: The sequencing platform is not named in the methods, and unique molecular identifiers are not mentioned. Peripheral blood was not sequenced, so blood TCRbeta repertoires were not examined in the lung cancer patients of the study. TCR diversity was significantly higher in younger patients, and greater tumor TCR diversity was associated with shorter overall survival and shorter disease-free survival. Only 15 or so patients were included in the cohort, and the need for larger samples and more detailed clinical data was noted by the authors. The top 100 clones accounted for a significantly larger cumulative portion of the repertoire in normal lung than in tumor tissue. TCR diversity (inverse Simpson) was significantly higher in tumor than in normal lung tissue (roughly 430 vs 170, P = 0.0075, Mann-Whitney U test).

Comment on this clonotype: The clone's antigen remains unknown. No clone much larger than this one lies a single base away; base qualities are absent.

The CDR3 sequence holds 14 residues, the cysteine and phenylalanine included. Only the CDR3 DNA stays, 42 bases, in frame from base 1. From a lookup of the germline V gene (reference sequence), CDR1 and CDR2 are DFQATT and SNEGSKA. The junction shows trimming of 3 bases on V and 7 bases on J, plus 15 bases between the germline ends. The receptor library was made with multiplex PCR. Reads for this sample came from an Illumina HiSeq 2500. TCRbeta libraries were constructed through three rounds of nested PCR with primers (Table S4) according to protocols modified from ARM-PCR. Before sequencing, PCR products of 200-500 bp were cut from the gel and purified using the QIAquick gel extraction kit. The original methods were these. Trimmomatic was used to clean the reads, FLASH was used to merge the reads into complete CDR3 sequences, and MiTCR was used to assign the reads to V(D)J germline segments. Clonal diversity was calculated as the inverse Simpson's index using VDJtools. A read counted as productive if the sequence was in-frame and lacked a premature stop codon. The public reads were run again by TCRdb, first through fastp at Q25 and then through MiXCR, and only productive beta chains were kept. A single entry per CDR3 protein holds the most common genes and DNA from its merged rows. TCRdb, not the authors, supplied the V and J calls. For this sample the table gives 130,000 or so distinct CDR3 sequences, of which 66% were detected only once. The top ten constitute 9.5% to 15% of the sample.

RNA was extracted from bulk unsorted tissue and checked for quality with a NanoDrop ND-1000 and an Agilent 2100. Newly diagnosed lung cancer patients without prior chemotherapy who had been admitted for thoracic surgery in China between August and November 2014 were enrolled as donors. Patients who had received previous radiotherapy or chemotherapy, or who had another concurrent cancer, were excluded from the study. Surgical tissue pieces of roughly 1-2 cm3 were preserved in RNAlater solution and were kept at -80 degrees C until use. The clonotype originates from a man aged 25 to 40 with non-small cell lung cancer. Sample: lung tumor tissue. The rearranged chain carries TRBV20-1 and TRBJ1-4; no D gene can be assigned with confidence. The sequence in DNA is TGCAGTGCTAGCGAGACTAGGAGGCCTGAAAAACTGTTTTTT. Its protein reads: CSASETRRPEKLFF.